These 2 T cell receptor beta chains share one sample of origin, sequenced in a study of T cells in Graves' hyperthyroidism and ophthalmopathy. There were TCR beta CDR3 regions amplified from RNA transcripts. HTBI primers were used for first-round RT-PCR of the TCR CDR3. TCRdb ran MiXCR on the multiplex PCR reads and lists one entry per CDR3 protein. The sample carries under 750,000 distinct CDR3 sequences, 18% recorded once. The material sequenced was blood. These receptors were taken from a woman aged 50 to 60 with Graves' hyperthyroidism that later progressed to Graves' ophthalmopathy.

A remark on this clonotype: This may arise from a read error, as a much more abundant clone is one base away. This rearrangement joins TRBV2 to TRBJ2-7; D is undetermined. The germline V and J ends were trimmed by 7 bases and 7 bases, with 11 bases remaining between them. The CDR3 runs to 11 residues. The germline V gene encodes CDR1 SNHLY and CDR2 FYNNEI. The CDR3 loop is CASKSGLEQYF. The CDR3 nucleotides read TGTGCCAGCAAATCTGGGTTAGAGCAGTACTTC.

The J gene is TRBJ1-6, the V gene TRBV6-9; no firm D call. Germline loops: CDR1 MNHGY, CDR2 SVAAGI. This CDR3 has 17 amino acids. V lost 7 bases to trimming and J lost 0 bases, with 16 bases between them. CDR3 nucleotide sequence: TGTGCCAGCACTTCTTCGTCCTGGAGCTCCTATAATTCACCCCTCCACTTT. Residues: CASTSSSWSSYNSPLHF.